This TCR beta chain was observed in a study of CDR3 diversity in severe acne. This CDR3 spans 14 amino acids. CDR1 and CDR2 from the germline V gene are SEHNR and FQNEAQ (reference sequence). Remarks on this clonotype: An end of the junction differs from the germline gene, which may be a read error.

One entry per CDR3 protein, called by TCRdb with MiXCR from the PCR reads. Altogether more than 85,000 distinct CDR3 sequences are present, approximately 47% being singletons, with the ten largest covering approximately 13%. The chain has TRBV7-9 and TRBJ2-3; D might be TRBD1 (5 bases). The source material was blood. The TCR was taken from a male donor with acne. In DNA, the CDR3 is TGTGGCAGCAGCTACTCCCAGGGCCCAGATACGCAGTATTTT. It encodes CGSSYSQGPDTQYF.